The next 21 T cell receptor beta chains were all read from a single sample in a study of blood T cell repertoires in COVID-19. TCRdb's copy holds only in-frame clones and misses some; the assay was immunoSEQ multiplex PCR. The profile shows hundreds of thousands of clones, approximately 89% of them singletons. The sequenced material came from PBMCs or T cells enriched from blood (not recorded which). The receptors come from a woman between 35 and 50 years old who had recovered from COVID-19.

CDR3 nucleotide sequence: TGTGCCAGCAGCTCCCTCAGAAATTCACCCCTCCACTTT. This sequence encodes CASSSLRNSPLHF. This chain connects TRBV7-3 to TRBJ1-6; D unresolved. V was shortened by 4 bases and J by 7 bases, with 8 bases between the two germline ends. This CDR3 comprises 13 residues. Per germline, CDR1 SGHTA and CDR2 FQGTGA.

The chain has TRBV9 and TRBJ2-2; 7 nucleotides align to TRBD1. The ends lost 4 bases at V and 0 bases at J; junction bases unmatched: 3. CDR1 and CDR2 from the germline V gene are SGDLS and YYNGEE. This CDR3 is built from 15 residues. The CDR3 protein is CASSIGTANTGELFF. In nucleotides, the CDR3 is TGTGCCAGCAGCATAGGGACAGCGAACACCGGGGAGCTGTTTTTT. Based on the CDR3 plus reference TRBV9 and TRBJ2-2, the full variable domain is DSGVTQTPKHLITATGQRVTLRCSPRSGDLSVYWYQQSLDQGLQFLIQYYNGEERAKGNILERFSAQQFPDLHSELNLSSLELGDSALYFCASSIGTANTGELFFGEGSRLTVL.

The chain carries TRBV11-3 and TRBJ2-1; 9 nucleotides match TRBD2. The CDR3 is 14 amino acids. Germline CDR1 SGHNT, CDR2 YENEEA. V shed 5 bases, J shed 4 bases, and the junction held 3 bases outside the gene matches. The CDR3 loop is CASSGTSRYNEQFF. CDR3 DNA: TGTGCCAGCAGCGGGACTAGCAGGTACAATGAGCAGTTCTTC.

Turning to this clone: The sample carries other DNA sequences with the same CDR3. The rearrangement joins TRBV18 to TRBJ2-2; D remains ambiguous. The CDR3 covers 12 residues. Germline loops: CDR1 KGHSH, CDR2 LQKENI. V dropped 3 bases and J dropped 5 bases, with 4 bases sitting between them. The CDR3 bases are TGTGCCAGCTCACCGAGAACCGGGGAGCTGTTTTTT. It translates to CASSPRTGELFF. Full variable domain (outside the CDR3, taken from reference TRBV18 and TRBJ2-2): NAGVMQNPRHLVRRRGQEARLRCSPMKGHSHVYWYRQLPEEGLKFMVYLQKENIIDESGMPKERFSAEFPKEGPSILRIQQVVRGDSAAYFCASSPRTGELFFGEGSRLTVL.

The chain links TRBV4-1 to TRBJ2-1; TRBD2 aligns across 7 bases. The CDR3 has 16 residues. CDR1 is MGHRA and CDR2 is YSYEKL in the germline V gene. The V and J ends lost 3 bases and 10 bases, in that order; junction bases with no gene match: 15. The CDR3 sequence is CASSHQVGGSIWEQFF. DNA of the CDR3: TGCGCCAGCAGCCACCAAGTCGGCGGGAGTATATGGGAGCAGTTCTTC.

This clone has just one count. The chain couples TRBV27 to TRBJ2-3; possibly TRBD1 for D (5 bases). Trimming shortened V by 4 bases and J by 4 bases, and 6 bases separated the two germline ends. The CDR3 runs to 12 residues. CDR1 is MNHEY and CDR2 is SMNVEV in the germline V gene (reference sequence). The CDR3 spells CASSYRPDTQYF. As DNA, the CDR3 is TGTGCCAGCAGTTACAGGCCAGATACGCAGTATTTT.

This clone has a count of ten or more. V gene TRBV7-2 combines with J gene TRBJ2-1; 7 bases are a match to TRBD2. The germline V gene encodes CDR1 SGHTA and CDR2 FQGNSA. This CDR3 contains 11 residues. V gave up 5 bases and J gave up 9 bases; unmatched junction bases: 1. In nucleotides, the CDR3 is TGTGCCAGCAGCGGGGAGGGTGAGCAGTTCTTC. Protein sequence: CASSGEGEQFF.

The genes are TRBV7-2 and TRBJ2-2, with D tentatively TRBD2 (5 bases). Germline CDR1 reads SGHTA; CDR2 reads FQGNSA. Trimming left V 2 bases short and J 0 bases short, with 10 bases between. This CDR3 spans 16 amino acids. The CDR3: CASSLNGNANTGELFF. The CDR3, as DNA: TGTGCCAGCAGCTTAAACGGGAACGCGAACACCGGGGAGCTGTTTTTT. The whole variable domain, remainder taken from reference TRBV7-2 and TRBJ2-2, is GAGVSQSPSNKVTEKGKDVELRCDPISGHTALYWYRQSLGQGLEFLIYFQGNSAPDKSGLPSDRFSAERTGGSVSTLTIQRTQQEDSAVYLCASSLNGNANTGELFFGEGSRLTVL.

J is TRBJ1-1 and V is TRBV19, with 7 nucleotides matching TRBD1. The CDR3 spans 13 residues. V lost 8 bases to trimming and J lost 3 bases; unmatched junction nucleotides: 6. Germline lookup yields CDR1 LNHDA and CDR2 SQIVND (reference sequence). Here the CDR3 DNA reads TGTGCCAGTCGCGACAGGGAGGACACTGAAGCTTTCTTT. Amino acid sequence: CASRDREDTEAFF. Full variable domain (rest looked up from reference TRBV19 and TRBJ1-1): DGGITQSPKYLFRKEGQNVTLSCEQNLNHDAMYWYRQDPGQGLRLIYYSQIVNDFQKGDIAEGYSVSREKKESFPLTVTSAQKNPTAFYLCASRDREDTEAFFGQGTRLTVV.

This rearrangement joins TRBV18 to TRBJ2-3, with a tentative D call TRBD1 (6 bases). Trimming took off 3 bases at V and 2 bases at J, with 12 bases between the two ends. CDR3 length: 15 residues. Germline V gene sequence: CDR1 KGHSH, CDR2 LQKENI. Here the CDR3 reads CASSPIRDTTDTQYF. DNA of the CDR3: TGTGCCAGCTCACCTATCCGGGACACCACAGATACGCAGTATTTT.

The chain combines TRBV29-1 with TRBJ1-4; D is unresolved. Trimming left V 5 bases short and J 5 bases short, with 12 bases between. Germline V lookup: CDR1 SQVTM, CDR2 ANQGSEA. This CDR3 region has 13 residues. The CDR3 sequence: CSVTRSENEKLFF. DNA of the CDR3: TGCAGCGTTACCCGCTCAGAAAATGAAAAACTGTTTTTT. The full variable domain, completed using reference TRBV29-1 and TRBJ1-4, is SAVISQKPSRDICQRGTSLTIQCQVDSQVTMMFWYRQQPGQSLTLIATANQGSEATYESGFVIDKFPISRPNLTFSTLTVSNMSPEDSSIYLCSVTRSENEKLFFGSGTQLSVL.

The V gene is TRBV6-4, the J gene TRBJ1-5, with TRBD1 identical over 9 bases. CDR1 and CDR2 (germline): MRHNA, SNTAGT. The length of the CDR3 is 16 residues. With 6 bases clipped from V and 7 bases from J, the junction kept 13 bases outside the gene matches. The CDR3 DNA follows: TGTGCCAGCAGACCCCTCAAAGACAGGGGGGGCCAGCCCCAGCATTTT. This codes for CASRPLKDRGGQPQHF.

The table lists this clone with a count of one. The chain carries TRBV7-8 and TRBJ2-2; 9 bases are a match to TRBD2. Germline V CDR1 and CDR2: SGHVS, FQNEAQ. CDR3 length: 16 residues. V lost 4 bases, J lost 5 bases, and 8 bases stayed unmatched. CDR3: CASSSSGGRATGELFF. DNA for the CDR3: TGTGCCAGCAGCTCCTCCGGCGGGAGGGCGACCGGGGAGCTGTTTTTT. Supplemented by reference TRBV7-8 and TRBJ2-2, the full variable domain reads GAGVSQSPRYKVAKRGQDVALRCDPISGHVSLFWYQQALGQGPEFLTYFQNEAQLDKSGLPSDRFFAERPEGSVSTLKIQRTQQEDSAVYLCASSSSGGRATGELFFGEGSRLTVL.

The chain uses TRBV6-1 and TRBJ1-2; 10 nucleotides agree with TRBD1. CDR1 MNHNS and CDR2 SASEGT come from the germline V gene. Unmatched junction bases numbered 7, after V lost 4 bases and J lost 2 bases. CDR3 length: 16 amino acids. CDR3 in amino acids: CASSGPTGGENYGYTF. The CDR3 coding sequence is TGTGCCAGCAGTGGCCCGACAGGGGGCGAGAACTATGGCTACACCTTC.

V is TRBV9 and J is TRBJ2-5, with 10 bases matching TRBD2. The CDR3 sequence is 16 residues long. V dropped 3 bases and J dropped 5; count of bases not matched to a gene: 10. Germline V gene sequence: CDR1 SGDLS, CDR2 YYNGEE. For the CDR3, the DNA is TGTGCCAGCAGCGCCGTCTCTAGCGGGGGAGGGGAGACCCAGTACTTC. Its translation: CASSAVSSGGGETQYF.

This sequence joins TRBV21-1 and TRBJ2-3; the table names TRBD2, a call not compared with the DNA. TRBV21-1 is marked as a pseudogene. This CDR3 spans 16 amino acids. Here the CDR3 reads CASSNRDFIPTDTQYF. DNA of the CDR3: TGTGCCAGCAGCAACAGGGACTTCATACCCACAGATACGCAGTATTTT.

The gene calls are TRBV2 and TRBJ2-7; D perhaps matches TRBD1 (5 bases). Trimming removed 7 bases from V and 4 bases from J, with 14 bases in between. The CDR3 is made up of 13 amino acids. CDR1 SNHLY and CDR2 FYNNEI come from the germline V gene. CDR3 sequence: CASTLGATYEQYF. The CDR3 nucleotides read TGTGCCAGCACCCTTGGGGCTACGTACGAGCAGTACTTC.

The chain joins TRBV7-2 to TRBJ2-5, with a tentative D call TRBD2 (5 bases). With 1 base removed from V and 5 bases from J, the gap between germline ends came to 8 bases. Germline loops: CDR1 SGHTA, CDR2 FQGNSA. CDR3 length: 13 residues. The CDR3 reads CASSLGWRETQYF. The CDR3, as DNA: TGTGCCAGCAGCTTAGGGTGGAGGGAGACCCAGTACTTC.

The chain has TRBV11-3 and TRBJ2-1, with 8 positions matching TRBD1. Trimming took 5 bases from V and 6 from J; bases not matched to a gene: 9. The germline V gene has CDR1 SGHNT and CDR2 YENEEA. The CDR3 totals 15 residues. This CDR3 is CASSRTGKSGNEQFF. The CDR3 DNA follows: TGTGCCAGCAGCCGGACAGGGAAGTCCGGCAATGAGCAGTTCTTC.

The chain employs TRBV10-3 and TRBJ1-6; 10 bases align to TRBD1. CDR3 size: 15 residues. With 11 bases clipped from V and 7 bases from J, the junction kept 11 bases outside the gene matches. CDR1 is ENHRY, CDR2 SYGVKD, per germline. The CDR3 spells CASRGTGVNNSPLHF. Written as DNA, the CDR3 is TGTGCCTCAAGGGGGACAGGGGTGAACAATTCACCCCTCCACTTT.

The chain carries TRBV19 and TRBJ1-4; D not certain. Germline CDR1 and CDR2: LNHDA and SQIVND (reference sequence). V was clipped by 5 bases and J by 5 bases, with 21 bases between them. This CDR3 contains 17 residues. This chain's CDR3 is CASSSTLRGYENEKLFF. The CDR3 DNA is TGTGCCAGTAGTTCTACCTTGAGAGGGTACGAAAATGAAAAACTGTTTTTT.